The 13 T cell receptor beta chains given below trace back to one sample, sequenced in a study of blood T cell repertoires in COVID-19. Data came from immunoSEQ multiplex PCR; TCRdb stores just in-frame clones and leaves some out. The sample holds 150,000 to 200,000 clones; more than 70% are singletons and the top ten take approximately 5.5%. Material: peripheral blood. These receptors all stem from a middle-aged man with active or convalescent COVID-19.

The chain joins TRBV6-6 to TRBJ1-5; 8 positions match TRBD1. Germline lookup yields CDR1 MNHNY and CDR2 SVGAGI (reference sequence). The V segment lost 6 bases and the J segment 2 bases; nucleotides outside the gene matches: 6. The CDR3 is 15 amino acids. The CDR3 DNA reads TGTGCCAGCAGCCCAGGGACAGGCGGCAATCAGCCCCAGCATTTT. It specifies CASSPGTGGNQPQHF.

The genes are TRBV5-4 and TRBJ2-3; TRBD2 is a possible D gene (5 bases). Germline assignment: CDR1 SGHNT and CDR2 YYREEE (reference sequence). Trimming took 1 base from V and 5 from J, leaving 11 bases between them. The CDR3 consists of 14 residues. CDR3 nucleotides: TGTGCCAGCAGCTTGTTCGTGAGCGGAGATACGCAGTATTTT. It translates to CASSLFVSGDTQYF.

For this clone: A read error may account for a junction end that differs from germline. CDR3 protein: CAISKSGQNNQPQHF. CDR3 in DNA: TGTGCCATCAGTAAGTCTGGGCAAAACAATCAGCCCCAGCATTTT. This sequence joins TRBV10-3 and TRBJ1-5, with D hard to call. CDR1 and CDR2 from the germline V gene are ENHRY and SYGVKD. CDR3 length equals 15 residues.

This clone was counted a few times. V is TRBV23-1 and J is TRBJ1-3; a possible D gene is TRBD1 (6 bases). TRBV23-1 carries the ORF label, with uncertain function. Deletions cut 3 bases from V and 2 bases from J, with 11 bases between. This CDR3 comprises 15 residues. The CDR3 DNA is TGCGCCAGCAGTCACCACAGGGATCCTGGAAACACCATATATTTT. Translation gives CASSHHRDPGNTIYF.

The V and J genes are TRBV5-1 and TRBJ2-5; 8 bases agree with TRBD1. Germline values: CDR1 SGHRS, CDR2 YFSETQ. The V segment lost 3 bases and the J segment 5 bases; nucleotides outside the gene matches: 9. The CDR3 consists of 15 residues. DNA for the CDR3: TGCGCCAGCAGCTCTGGACAGGGCAATGGGGAGACCCAGTACTTC. This codes for CASSSGQGNGETQYF.

The rearrangement uses TRBV5-1 and TRBJ2-4; the match to TRBD1 covers 7 bases. The trim removed 0 bases at V and 0 bases at J, leaving 12 bases unmatched. The CDR3 sequence is 19 residues long. Germline CDR1 reads SGHRS; CDR2 reads YFSETQ. The CDR3 is CASSLVTGVPGLAKNIQYF. In DNA form, the CDR3 reads TGCGCCAGCAGCTTGGTAACAGGGGTTCCAGGCCTAGCCAAAAACATTCAGTACTTC.

V is TRBV6-5 and J is TRBJ2-7, with D maybe TRBD2 (5 bases). CDR3 length equals 15 residues. V lost 6 bases and J lost 0, with 15 bases in between. Germline CDR1 reads MNHEY; CDR2 reads SVGAGI. The CDR3 DNA reads as TGTGCCAGCAGGGTAGCCACCCGGGGCTCCTACGAGCAGTACTTC. It codes for CASRVATRGSYEQYF.

J is TRBJ2-1 and V is TRBV9; maybe TRBD1 (5 bases). V lost 0 bases and J 4 bases, leaving 11 bases between the germline ends. Germline CDR1 reads SGDLS; CDR2 reads YYNGEE. The CDR3 covers 15 residues. CDR3 sequence: CASSVGDRPYNEQFF. In DNA form, the CDR3 reads TGTGCCAGCAGCGTAGGCGACAGACCTTACAATGAGCAGTTCTTC.

V is TRBV7-9 and J is TRBJ1-1; no reliable D call. The ends were cut back, 1 base at V and 0 bases at J, with 15 bases in the middle. The CDR3 extends over 17 amino acids. Per germline, CDR1 SEHNR and CDR2 FQNEAQ (reference sequence). In DNA, the CDR3 is TGTGCCAGCAGCTTAGGGGTAGGCGAGGATATGAACACTGAAGCTTTCTTT. It translates to CASSLGVGEDMNTEAFF.

V gene TRBV19 combines with J gene TRBJ2-5; D is unclear. V lost 4 bases and J lost 4, with 4 bases in between. Germline values: CDR1 LNHDA, CDR2 SQIVND (reference sequence). The CDR3 length is 11 residues. The DNA of the CDR3 is TGTGCCAGTAGTACAGGAGAGACCCAGTACTTC. It encodes CASSTGETQYF.

The chain couples TRBV28 to TRBJ1-1, with D perhaps TRBD1 (6 bases). The germline V and J ends were trimmed by 6 bases and 8 bases, with 13 bases remaining between them. CDR3 length equals 12 residues. Germline loops: CDR1 MDHEN, CDR2 SYDVKM. The DNA for the CDR3 is TGTGCCAGCAGCTTTGACAGGATGGAAGCTTTCTTT. It specifies CASSFDRMEAFF.

The CDR3 protein is CATSDRGGEFLAKNIQYF. In DNA, the CDR3 is TGTGCCACCAGTGATCGGGGTGGGGAGTTTTTGGCCAAAAACATTCAGTACTTC. The chain couples TRBV24-1 to TRBJ2-4, with a weak D call TRBD2 (5 bases). Germline V CDR1 and CDR2: KGHDR, SFDVKD. The V and J ends lost 3 bases and 1 base respectively, with 18 bases between them. The CDR3 contains 18 residues.

In nucleotides, the CDR3 is TGTGCCAGCAGCCCAGCGGGGGGGCAGGGGGTCATTTCTGAAGCTTTCTTT. Its translation is CASSPAGGQGVISEAFF. V is TRBV7-9 and J is TRBJ1-1; 7 bases fit TRBD1. Trimming removed 5 bases from V and 6 bases from J; junction bases left unmatched: 18. Germline V gene data show CDR1 as SEHNR and CDR2 as FQNEAQ (reference sequence). CDR3 length: 17 amino acids.